This T cell receptor beta chain was captured by sequencing in a study of regulatory T cells in long-lasting Graves disease. Regarding the study as a whole: Persistent disease exhibited a predilection for TRBV28, TRBJ1-2 and TRBJ2-5.

Trimming cost V 0 bases and J 1 base; bases outside gene matches: 2. Germline CDR1 and CDR2: LNHDA and SQIVND (reference sequence). CDR3 length: 15 residues. CDR3-region Arm-PCR and iRepertoire HTBI primers produced the TCR beta libraries. Using its own MiXCR run on the multiplex PCR reads, TCRdb lists one record per CDR3 protein. The data show roughly 520,000 distinct CDR3 sequences, around 12% seen once. This clonotype was observed a few times. Its antigen remains unidentified. Sample time point: newly diagnosed GD, antithyroid drugs for less than 3 months. The TCR library was prepared using RNA isolated from PBMCs. A further study also used this sample, focusing on T cells in Graves' hyperthyroidism and ophthalmopathy. That report adds: Graves' hyperthyroidism without ophthalmopathy progression within 18 months was termed stable. Patients were excluded for uncontrolled infection, other autoimmune disease, pregnancy or lactation.

The starting material was peripheral blood mononuclear cells (PBMCs), obtained at new diagnosis, from a patient treated with antithyroid drugs. The TCR was taken from a woman between 25 and 40 years old with Graves disease. V gene TRBV19 combines with J gene TRBJ1-1, with 7 bases aligning to TRBD1. The CDR3 reads CASSIDHRGNTEAFF. In DNA, the CDR3 is TGTGCCAGTAGTATAGATCACAGGGGGAACACTGAAGCTTTCTTT.